These 21 T cell receptor beta chains originate from one sample sequenced in a study of T cells in Graves' hyperthyroidism and ophthalmopathy. RNA transcripts served as the template for amplifying TCR beta CDR3 regions. The HTBI primer set served for first-round RT-PCR of the TCR CDR3. TCRdb recomputed calls from the multiplex PCR reads with MiXCR, one row per CDR3 protein. The sample contains around 720,000 distinct CDR3 sequences, around 40% of which appear only once. The sample was blood. The receptors were sampled from a woman in her forties with Graves' hyperthyroidism.

The rearrangement joins TRBV29-1 to TRBJ1-2, with 9 bases matching TRBD1. Trimming cost V 8 bases and J 4 bases; bases outside gene matches: 5. Germline-derived CDR1 and CDR2 are SQVTM and ANQGSEA. This CDR3 has 12 amino acids. In DNA form, the CDR3 reads TGCAGCTCTCGGACAGGGGCCTATGGCTACACCTTC. Protein product: CSSRTGAYGYTF.

This chain connects TRBV6-2 or TRBV6-3 to TRBJ1-5; D is ambiguous. V was cut by 7 bases and J by 1 base, with 14 bases left in between. CDR1 is MNHEY, CDR2 SVGEGT, per germline. The CDR3 loop spans 15 amino acids. CDR3 DNA sequence: TGTGCCAGCATTCAAGACTCGGGGAGCAATCAGCCCCAGCATTTT. It translates to CASIQDSGSNQPQHF.

This clonotype was counted a single time. This chain uses TRBV19 with TRBJ2-3, with 8 bases identical to TRBD1. V dropped 4 bases and J dropped 5; count of bases not matched to a gene: 2. Germline V CDR1 and CDR2: LNHDA, SQIVND (reference sequence). There are 13 residues in the CDR3. This CDR3 reads CASSTDRGDTQYF. The CDR3 nucleotides are TGTGCCAGTAGTACCGACAGGGGAGATACGCAGTATTTT.

This clonotype came up many times. The CDR3 spells CSARDPYKPTGVRNTEAFF. Written as DNA, the CDR3 is TGCAGTGCTAGAGATCCCTACAAGCCGACAGGGGTCAGGAACACTGAAGCTTTCTTT. The V gene is TRBV20-1, the J gene TRBJ1-1, with 8 positions matching TRBD1. The CDR3 covers 19 residues. J was trimmed by 1 base and V by 0 bases; bases with no gene match: 16. The V gene's germline CDR1 is DFQATT and CDR2 SNEGSKA (reference sequence).

The V gene is TRBV7-9, the J gene TRBJ1-2, with 7 nucleotides matching TRBD1. The ends lost 3 bases at V and 8 bases at J; junction bases unmatched: 15. The CDR3 sequence is 16 residues long. CDR1 and CDR2 from the germline V gene are SEHNR and FQNEAQ (reference sequence). The CDR3 sequence is CASSLGYRGPLGGYTF. CDR3 DNA: TGTGCCAGCAGCTTGGGTTACAGGGGCCCCCTGGGAGGCTACACCTTC.

A remark on this clonotype: One junction end does not reproduce the germline sequence, and a read error may be involved. The chain couples TRBV7-2 to TRBJ2-7, with D perhaps TRBD2 (6 bases). The CDR3 sequence is 12 residues long. Germline-derived CDR1 and CDR2 are SGHTA and FQGNSA. The CDR3 protein is CASSAGSRAGFF. Written as DNA, the CDR3 is TGTGCCAGCAGCGCCGGATCTAGGGCGGGGTTCTTC.

This clonotype has a handful of counts. The chain links TRBV6-5 to TRBJ1-6; 11 bases are a match to TRBD1. From germline, CDR1 is MNHEY and CDR2 SVGAGI. The V and J ends lost 2 bases and 6 bases, in that order; junction bases with no gene match: 9. The CDR3 is made up of 18 amino acids. The CDR3 loop is CASSYVPGQGDGNSPLHF. As DNA, the CDR3 is TGTGCCAGCAGTTACGTCCCGGGACAGGGGGACGGTAATTCACCCCTCCACTTT.

The chain combines TRBV5-6 with TRBJ1-4, with D unclear. Germline V CDR1 and CDR2: SGHDT, YYEEEE. The CDR3 is 15 residues long. Trimming removed 5 bases at V and 8 bases at J, with 19 bases between. The CDR3 sequence is CASSSQVGVGEKLFF. The CDR3 nucleotides are TGTGCCAGCAGTTCCCAGGTCGGGGTTGGAGAAAAACTGTTTTTT.

As to this clonotype: Because the CDR3 is missing its conserved closing phenylalanine or tryptophan, this is likely a read error. The limits of the CDR3 on the DNA are not certain, so only TCRdb's listed CDR3 is given. The V call is TRBV7-3, the J call TRBJ2-7; the table calls TRBD2, which could not be checked here. The CDR3 has 12 amino acids, counting both end residues. Per germline, CDR1 SGHTA and CDR2 FQGTGA. The CDR3 sequence: CASRRRLAGQES.

This clonotype turned up a few times. The chain joins TRBV6-2 or TRBV6-3 to TRBJ2-7; no definite D call. The CDR3 covers 13 residues. Germline V gives CDR1 MNHEY, CDR2 SVGEGT. Trimming cost V 8 bases and J 0 bases, with 11 bases left between them. CDR3 DNA sequence: TGTGCCAGCGTAGGGTGGACCTCCTACGAGCAGTACTTC. It is translated as CASVGWTSYEQYF.

The J gene is TRBJ2-6, the V gene TRBV7-9; 9 bases are a match to TRBD1. CDR1 is SEHNR, CDR2 FQNEAQ, per germline (reference sequence). V lost 6 bases and J lost 1; bases outside the gene matches: 4. The CDR3 has 16 amino acids. CDR3 DNA sequence: TGTGCCAGCAGGGGACAGGGCAATTCTGGGGCCAACGTCCTGACTTTC. Its protein product is CASRGQGNSGANVLTF.

As for this clonotype: One end of the junction does not line up with germline, which may come from a read error. V usage is TRBV20-1 and J usage is TRBJ2-6, with a tentative D call TRBD1 (6 bases). Per germline, CDR1 DFQATT and CDR2 SNEGSKA (reference sequence). The CDR3 runs 11 residues. This chain's CDR3 is CSARGQATEAF. The CDR3 bases are TGCAGTGCTAGAGGACAGGCGACTGAAGCTTTC.

Comments on this clonotype: One junction end does not reproduce the germline sequence, and a read error may be involved. The V gene is TRBV7-2, the J gene TRBJ2-7; 10 nucleotides align to TRBD2. Per germline, CDR1 SGHTA and CDR2 FQGNSA. The CDR3 sequence is 16 residues long. CDR3 sequence (DNA): TGCGCCAGCAGCCAGGGGGTAGCGGGAGGCTCCTACGAGCAGTACTTC. Translated: CASSQGVAGGSYEQYF.

The gene calls are TRBV9 and TRBJ2-7; perhaps D is TRBD1 or TRBD2 (5 bases each). The germline V gene has CDR1 SGDLS and CDR2 YYNGEE. Between the trimmed V and J ends, which lost 5 bases and 1 base, there was a span of 13 bases. This CDR3 has 14 residues. CDR3 in amino acids: CASSEGTRSYEQYF. DNA of the CDR3: TGTGCCAGCAGTGAGGGGACGAGGTCCTACGAGCAGTACTTC.

This clonotype has ten or more counts. The CDR3 region has the DNA TGTGCCACCAGTGATTTTTCCGCGGGACAGAACACCGGGGAGCTGTTTTTT. This sequence encodes CATSDFSAGQNTGELFF. This sequence joins TRBV24-1 and TRBJ2-2; D tentatively reads TRBD1 or TRBD2 (6 bases each). Per the germline V gene, CDR1 is KGHDR and CDR2 is SFDVKD. V lost 1 base and J 1 base, leaving 12 bases between the germline ends. There are 17 residues in the CDR3.

This clonotype was detected only a few times. The rearrangement links TRBV20-1 to TRBJ1-1, with D hard to call. V was pared by 2 bases and J by 0 bases, with 10 bases between. Germline V gene data show CDR1 as DFQATT and CDR2 as SNEGSKA (reference sequence). The CDR3 totals 14 residues. CDR3 residues: CSARIPGMNTEAFF. The CDR3 DNA reads as TGCAGTGCTAGAATACCGGGAATGAACACTGAAGCTTTCTTT.

This clonotype is a singleton in its sample. The V gene is TRBV20-1, the J gene TRBJ2-5; perhaps TRBD1 as D (6 bases). Per the germline V gene, CDR1 is DFQATT and CDR2 is SNEGSKA (reference sequence). The CDR3 consists of 12 residues. V lost 6 bases to trimming and J lost 4 bases, with 12 bases between them. CDR3 in amino acids: CSARTARETQYF. CDR3 DNA sequence: TGCAGTGCCAGGACAGCTCGAGAGACCCAGTACTTC.

The chain carries TRBV5-1 and TRBJ1-1, with 8 positions matching TRBD1. V lost 2 bases, J lost 4 bases, and 10 bases stayed unmatched. The length of the CDR3 is 16 residues. Germline values: CDR1 SGHRS, CDR2 YFSETQ. The CDR3 is CASSFTPDRVATEAFF. The CDR3 region has the DNA TGCGCCAGCAGCTTCACCCCGGACAGGGTCGCCACTGAAGCTTTCTTT.

This clonotype was detected many times. V is TRBV7-2 and J is TRBJ1-2; maybe TRBD1 (6 bases). Germline assignment: CDR1 SGHTA and CDR2 FQGNSA. This CDR3 spans 18 amino acids. Deletions cut 0 bases from V and 4 bases from J, with 21 bases between. DNA for the CDR3: TGTGCCAGCAGCTTAGCGCCGGGACACACAGGAGGGAGCTATGGCTACACCTTC. It yields the protein CASSLAPGHTGGSYGYTF.

This chain links TRBV7-9 with TRBJ1-5; D is undetermined. This CDR3 has 16 amino acids. The germline V gene has CDR1 SEHNR and CDR2 FQNEAQ (reference sequence). V lost 3 bases and J lost 3, with 15 bases in between. The CDR3 nucleotides read TGTGCCAGCAGCTTTTATTCCAAGCCCTACAATCAGCCCCAGCATTTT. It yields the protein CASSFYSKPYNQPQHF.

This chain connects TRBV10-2 to TRBJ2-3; 8 nucleotides align to TRBD2. The V segment lost 3 bases and the J segment 4 bases; nucleotides outside the gene matches: 3. The CDR3 is 14 amino acids. Germline values: CDR1 WSHSY, CDR2 SAAADI. The CDR3 here is CASSEAGEADTQYF. The CDR3 DNA sequence: TGCGCCAGCAGTGAAGCGGGAGAGGCAGATACGCAGTATTTT.